The clone carrying this TCR beta chain was detected only a few times. Its antigen is unknown. Losses at the gene ends were 5 bases for V and 5 bases for J; bases not matched to a gene: 5. The CDR3 sequence is 15 residues long. The V gene's germline CDR1 is SGHRS and CDR2 YFSETQ. The record originates from a study of blood T cells in healthy people across ages. Per sample, a minimum of 6 million PBMCs were isolated. Sample-barcoded 5' priming and a J-beta primer mix drove a second PCR of roughly 6 to 12 cycles. A 12-random-nucleotide template-switch adaptor tagged each cDNA molecule. Using its own MiXCR run on the 5' RACE reads, TCRdb lists one record per CDR3 protein. The repertoire consists of about 720,000 distinct CDR3 sequences, with roughly 20% occurring once and the leading ten covering roughly 22%. General study points: Naive T cell percentage strongly correlated with TCR beta diversity.

The gene calls are TRBV5-1 and TRBJ2-1, with 12 bases that match TRBD2. The TCR was taken from a man between 65 and 80 years old in good health. The specimen sequenced was blood. This CDR3 reads CASRPTSGSDNEQFF. The DNA for the CDR3 is TGCGCCAGCAGACCGACTAGCGGGAGCGACAATGAGCAGTTCTTC.